The rows below give T cell receptor beta chains drawn from one sample of a study of early T cells in non-severe SARS-CoV-2 infection. Via MiXCR, TCRdb re-called the 5' RACE reads, giving one row per CDR3 protein. The data show approximately 83,000 distinct CDR3 sequences, about 14% seen once. Sequenced sample: whole blood. The source of these receptors is an adult who was a healthcare worker with PCR-confirmed SARS-CoV-2 infection or an uninfected control (not recorded which). CDR3s include the opening cysteine and the closing phenylalanine or tryptophan. Each record gives: D gene, clone size, J gene, V gene, CDR3 protein, CDR3 DNA. A D gene is named only where the DNA matches it firmly. A clone size is listed for some rows: how often the clone was seen (once, few, many), or a class if it is expanded.

>TRBD1|NA|TRBJ2-5|TRBV9
CASSMGQATETQYF
TGTGCCAGCAGCATGGGACAGGCCACCGAGACCCAGTACTTC
>NA|many|TRBJ1-1|TRBV12-3/TRBV12-4
CASSPVGLNTEAFF
TGTGCCAGCAGCCCGGTGGGTCTGAACACTGAAGCTTTCTTT
>NA|many|TRBJ1-4|TRBV5-6
CASSLDEKLFF
TGTGCCAGCAGCTTGGATGAAAAACTGTTTTTT
>NA|many|TRBJ2-3|TRBV3-2
CASSRLPSSGRADTQYF
TGTGCCAGCAGCCGATTACCGAGTTCGGGACGGGCAGATACGCAGTATTTT
>NA|few|TRBJ1-1|TRBV5-1
CASSPDVPNTEAFF
TGCGCCAGCAGCCCGGACGTCCCGAACACTGAAGCTTTCTTT
>NA|few|TRBJ1-1|TRBV16
CASSQLPPGVGTEAFF
TGTGCCAGCAGCCAACTCCCCCCGGGTGTAGGTACTGAAGCTTTCTTT
>TRBD1|few|TRBJ2-3|TRBV14
CASSQTSGTGITDTQYF
TGTGCCAGCAGCCAGACCTCCGGGACAGGAATCACAGATACGCAGTATTTT
>TRBD2|NA|TRBJ2-1|TRBV12-3/TRBV12-4
CASSPGAGGDKDEQFF
TGTGCCAGCAGTCCAGGGGCGGGGGGTGATAAGGATGAGCAGTTCTTC
>NA|few|TRBJ1-5|TRBV7-3
CASSLANFRPRGRLDVQPQHF
TGTGCCAGCAGCTTGGCTAATTTTCGGCCCCGGGGACGGCTAGATGTTCAGCCCCAGCATTTT
>NA|NA|TRBJ1-1|TRBV12-5
CAVDSAGPNTEAFF
TGTGCTGTCGACAGCGCGGGTCCCAACACTGAAGCTTTCTTT
>TRBD1|many|TRBJ2-1|TRBV9
CASSVATGSYNEQFF
TGTGCCAGCAGCGTAGCGACAGGGTCCTACAATGAGCAGTTCTTC
>NA|NA|TRBJ2-7|TRBV11-2
CASSLGILTYEQYF
TGTGCCAGCAGCTTAGGGATCCTGACCTACGAGCAGTACTTC
>NA|few|TRBJ2-7|TRBV21-1
CATARGRF
TGTGCCACTGCGCGGGGGAGGTTC
>TRBD1|many|TRBJ2-7|TRBV9
CASSATPGQFSYEQYF
TGTGCCAGCAGCGCCACCCCGGGACAGTTCTCCTACGAGCAGTACTTC
>NA|many|TRBJ2-5|TRBV18
CASSPEAGETQYF
TGTGCCAGCTCACCAGAGGCCGGGGAGACCCAGTACTTC
>NA|NA|TRBJ1-1|TRBV29-1
CSAAGGSTEAFF
TGCAGCGCTGCTGGAGGGAGCACTGAAGCTTTCTTT
>TRBD1|few|TRBJ2-5|TRBV29-1
CSVPDRGNQYF
TGCAGCGTGCCTGACAGGGGAAACCAGTACTTC
>TRBD1|many|TRBJ2-1|TRBV29-1
CSGGQNEQFF
TGCAGCGGGGGACAGAATGAGCAGTTCTTC
>TRBD1|many|TRBJ1-5|TRBV20-1
CSARPTGGGSNQPQHF
TGCAGTGCTAGACCTACAGGGGGCGGAAGCAATCAGCCCCAGCATTTT
>NA|many|TRBJ2-1|TRBV20-1
CSARGGSGNYNEQFF
TGCAGTGCTAGAGGGGGTTCAGGGAACTACAATGAGCAGTTCTTC
>NA|NA|TRBJ1-5|TRBV13
CASSSSGSNQPQHF
TGTGCCAGCAGCTCTTCGGGCAGCAATCAGCCCCAGCATTTT
>NA|few|TRBJ2-1|TRBV5-4
CASSAGLSDNEQFF
TGTGCCAGCAGCGCGGGACTGAGCGACAATGAGCAGTTCTTC
>TRBD1|few|TRBJ1-4|TRBV7-9
CASSLARTGANEKLFF
TGTGCCAGCAGCTTAGCGAGGACAGGCGCTAATGAAAAACTGTTTTTT
>TRBD1|few|TRBJ2-1|TRBV11-2
CASSFYRDRDRSYNEQFF
TGTGCCAGCAGCTTCTACCGGGACAGGGACCGGTCCTACAATGAGCAGTTCTTC
>NA|many|TRBJ2-1|TRBV5-1
CASSSNPEAYNEQFF
TGCGCCAGCAGCTCCAACCCTGAGGCCTACAATGAGCAGTTCTTC
>NA|NA|TRBJ2-1|TRBV3-1
CASSQDGQPHNEQFF
TGTGCCAGCAGCCAAGACGGCCAACCCCACAATGAGCAGTTCTTC
>TRBD1|NA|TRBJ2-1|TRBV9
CASSTPGGSYNEQFF
TGTGCCAGCAGCACCCCAGGGGGCTCCTACAATGAGCAGTTCTTC
>NA|NA|TRBJ2-3|TRBV11-3
CASSFGRSTDTQYF
TGTGCCAGCAGCTTTGGGCGGAGCACAGATACGCAGTATTTT
>NA|few|TRBJ2-1|TRBV9
CASSAMGRVNEQFF
TGTGCCAGCAGCGCTATGGGCCGAGTCAATGAGCAGTTCTTC
>NA|few|TRBJ2-4|TRBV10-2
CASSDPLTGKNIQYF
TGCGCCAGCAGTGACCCATTAACAGGGAAAAACATTCAGTACTTC
>NA|many|TRBJ2-7|TRBV7-9
CASSLEITTLYF
TGTGCCAGCAGCTTAGAGATAACCACATTGTACTTC
>NA|NA|TRBJ1-3|TRBV29-1
CSAIESRSGNTIYF
TGCAGCGCCATTGAATCCCGCTCTGGAAACACCATATATTTT
>TRBD1|NA|TRBJ1-1|TRBV6-5
CASSSYRTGLYKAAFF
TGTGCCAGCAGTTCTTATAGGACAGGTCTCTATAAGGCAGCTTTCTTT
>TRBD2|NA|TRBJ2-7|TRBV5-1
CASNRAPGLAGGAYEQYF
TGCGCCAGCAATCGGGCTCCGGGACTAGCGGGGGGCGCCTACGAGCAGTACTTC
>TRBD1|NA|TRBJ1-2|TRBV5-6
CASSRQGGVDGYTF
TGTGCCAGCAGCCGACAGGGGGGCGTGGATGGCTACACCTTC
>NA|NA|TRBJ2-3|TRBV3-1
CASSRRLDTSTDTQYF
TGTGCCAGCAGCCGTCGCTTAGACACTAGCACAGATACGCAGTATTTT
>NA|few|TRBJ1-1|TRBV29-1
CSVESRLATEAFF
TGCAGCGTTGAAAGCCGACTGGCCACTGAAGCTTTCTTT
>NA|many|TRBJ2-5|TRBV6-6
CASSYGETQYF
TGTGCCAGCAGTTATGGAGAGACCCAGTACTTC
>TRBD2|many|TRBJ2-1|TRBV11-2
CASSPRGSGGPAAEQFF
TGTGCCAGCAGCCCGCGGGGGAGCGGGGGGCCGGCCGCCGAGCAGTTCTTC
>NA|few|TRBJ2-1|TRBV27
CASSLTGHNEQFF
TGTGCCAGCAGTTTAACAGGGCACAATGAGCAGTTCTTC
>TRBD2|NA|TRBJ2-5|TRBV3-1
CASSRPSGRSVETQYF
TGTGCCAGCAGCCGTCCTAGCGGGAGGTCGGTGGAGACCCAGTACTTC
>TRBD1|NA|TRBJ2-2|TRBV25-1
CASSVGTGDSLGELFF
TGTGCCAGCAGTGTAGGGACAGGCGATTCACTCGGGGAGCTGTTTTTT
>NA|few|TRBJ2-3|TRBV5-5
CASSSGASDTQYF
TGTGCCAGCAGCTCCGGGGCATCAGATACGCAGTATTTT
>TRBD2|many|TRBJ2-1|TRBV7-8
CASSWGRDYTNNNEQFF
TGTGCCAGCAGCTGGGGCCGGGACTACACAAATAACAATGAGCAGTTCTTC
>TRBD1|NA|TRBJ2-1|TRBV24-1
CATSDPGTGYNEQFF
TGTGCCACCAGTGATCCGGGGACAGGCTACAATGAGCAGTTCTTC
>NA|many|TRBJ2-1|TRBV24-1
CATSDPRKGSNEQFF
TGTGCCACCAGTGATCCCAGGAAGGGGTCCAATGAGCAGTTCTTC
>NA|NA|TRBJ1-4|TRBV9
CASSTDRDNRKLFF
TGTGCCAGCAGCACGGACAGAGATAACAGAAAACTGTTTTTT
>TRBD1|many|TRBJ2-7|TRBV18
CASSPKGTATYEQYF
TGTGCCAGCTCACCAAAAGGGACAGCGACCTACGAGCAGTACTTC
>NA|NA|TRBJ1-1|TRBV6-6
CASSTRLGGITEAFF
TGTGCCAGCAGTACCAGGCTCGGGGGAATCACTGAAGCTTTCTTT